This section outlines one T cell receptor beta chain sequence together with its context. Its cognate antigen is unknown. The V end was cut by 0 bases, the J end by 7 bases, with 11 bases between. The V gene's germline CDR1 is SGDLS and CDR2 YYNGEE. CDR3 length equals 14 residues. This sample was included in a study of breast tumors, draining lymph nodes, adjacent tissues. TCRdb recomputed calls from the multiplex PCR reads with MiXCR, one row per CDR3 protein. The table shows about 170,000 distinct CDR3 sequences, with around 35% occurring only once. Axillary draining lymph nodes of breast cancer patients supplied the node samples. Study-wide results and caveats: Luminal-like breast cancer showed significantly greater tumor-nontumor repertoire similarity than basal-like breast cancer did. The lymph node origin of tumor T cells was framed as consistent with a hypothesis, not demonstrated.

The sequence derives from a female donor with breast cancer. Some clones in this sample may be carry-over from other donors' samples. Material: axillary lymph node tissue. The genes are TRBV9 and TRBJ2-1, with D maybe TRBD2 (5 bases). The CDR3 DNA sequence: TGTGCCAGCAGCGTAGGACTAAGTGTGAATGAGCAGTTCTTC. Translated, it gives CASSVGLSVNEQFF.